This T cell receptor (beta chain) was sequenced during a study of blood T cells in healthy people across ages. Broader study findings: What prevented conclusive comparison of naive and antigen-experienced cells was that PBMCs were unsorted. As age increased, TCR beta diversity per million T cells fell in a roughly linear fashion.

Together with a sample-barcoded 5' primer, a J-beta primer mix was included in a second PCR lasting roughly 6 to 12 cycles. Each CDR3 protein gets one entry after TCRdb re-called the 5' RACE reads with MiXCR. This sample carries roughly 1,500,000 distinct CDR3 sequences, approximately 38% of them seen once, and the ten largest clones take approximately 7.9%. About this clonotype: The antigen is not known.

Healthy Caucasian individuals from Russia aged about 6 to 95 were enrolled as donors. In each sample, at least 6 million PBMCs were isolated. The sequenced sample was blood. The TCR comes from a woman aged 18 to 35 in good health.

DNA of the CDR3: TGCAGCGTTGACCAAGCCGGCACAGATACGCAGTATTTT. Its protein product is CSVDQAGTDTQYF. The V and J genes are TRBV29-1 and TRBJ2-3; D is unclear. Germline V gives CDR1 SQVTM, CDR2 ANQGSEA. This CDR3 contains 13 residues. V was trimmed by 3 bases and J by 1 base, leaving 8 bases between them.